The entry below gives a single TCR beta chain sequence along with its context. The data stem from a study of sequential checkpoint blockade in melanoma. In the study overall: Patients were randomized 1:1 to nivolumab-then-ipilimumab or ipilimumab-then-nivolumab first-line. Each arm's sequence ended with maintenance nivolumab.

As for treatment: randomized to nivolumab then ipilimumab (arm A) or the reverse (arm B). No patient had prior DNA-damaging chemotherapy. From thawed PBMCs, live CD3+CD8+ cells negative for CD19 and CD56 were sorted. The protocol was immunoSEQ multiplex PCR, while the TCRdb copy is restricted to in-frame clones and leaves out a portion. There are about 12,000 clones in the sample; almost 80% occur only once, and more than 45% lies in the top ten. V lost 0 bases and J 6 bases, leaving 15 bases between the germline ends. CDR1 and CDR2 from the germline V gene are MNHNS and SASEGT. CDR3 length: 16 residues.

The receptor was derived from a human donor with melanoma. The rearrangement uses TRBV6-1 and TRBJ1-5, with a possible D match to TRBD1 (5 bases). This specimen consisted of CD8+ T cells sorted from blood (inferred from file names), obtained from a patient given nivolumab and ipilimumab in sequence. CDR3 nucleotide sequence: TGTGCCAGCAGTGAAGCAGGCAGCAGGGTCGGTCAGCCCCAGCATTTT. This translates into CASSEAGSRVGQPQHF.